A selection of T cell receptor beta chains follows, all from one sample in a study of CD8 T cells in ankylosing spondylitis. TCRdb recomputed calls from the 5' RACE reads with MiXCR, one row per CDR3 protein. The sample gives 700,000 to 850,000 distinct CDR3 sequences, 10% to 15% of which show up once; approximately 0.5% is in the top ten. The sequenced sample was blood, either unsorted or a sorted T cell fraction (not recorded which). Every receptor here comes from a male donor with ankylosing spondylitis. The CDR3 runs from the conserved cysteine through the conserved F or W. D genes are given only for firm matches.

j_call: TRBJ2-4
d_call: .
v_call: TRBV12-3/TRBV12-4
cdr3_aa: CASILGSLGIQYF

j_call: TRBJ2-1
d_call: .
v_call: TRBV9
cdr3_aa: CASSVRGNGYNEQFF

j_call: TRBJ1-5
d_call: TRBD1
v_call: TRBV20-1
cdr3_aa: CSARDRGLQPQHF

j_call: TRBJ1-4
d_call: .
v_call: TRBV20-1
cdr3_aa: CSARTPGGGLSNEKLFF

j_call: TRBJ2-1
d_call: TRBD2
v_call: TRBV27
cdr3_aa: CASSSTLLGLAESSYNEQFF

j_call: TRBJ2-5
d_call: .
v_call: TRBV6-1
cdr3_aa: CASSPVRERETQYF

j_call: TRBJ2-7
d_call: TRBD1
v_call: TRBV6-1
cdr3_aa: CASSRRQGRNEQYF

j_call: TRBJ2-1
d_call: TRBD1
v_call: TRBV5-1
cdr3_aa: CASSVAGTGVDEQFF

j_call: TRBJ2-1
d_call: TRBD1
v_call: TRBV7-2
cdr3_aa: CASSADRVNEQFF

j_call: TRBJ2-3
d_call: .
v_call: TRBV5-6
cdr3_aa: CASSLELGADTQYF